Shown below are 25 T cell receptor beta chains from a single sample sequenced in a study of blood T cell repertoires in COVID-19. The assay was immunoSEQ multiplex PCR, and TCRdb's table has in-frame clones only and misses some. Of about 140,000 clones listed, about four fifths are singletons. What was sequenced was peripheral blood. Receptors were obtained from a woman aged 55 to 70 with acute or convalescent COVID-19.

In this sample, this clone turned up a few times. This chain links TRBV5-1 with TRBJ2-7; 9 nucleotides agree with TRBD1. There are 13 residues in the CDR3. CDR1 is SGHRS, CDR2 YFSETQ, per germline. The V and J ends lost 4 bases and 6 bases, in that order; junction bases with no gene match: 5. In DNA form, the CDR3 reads TGCGCCAGCAGCGCGGGACAGGGAGGCGAGCAGTACTTC. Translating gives CASSAGQGGEQYF.

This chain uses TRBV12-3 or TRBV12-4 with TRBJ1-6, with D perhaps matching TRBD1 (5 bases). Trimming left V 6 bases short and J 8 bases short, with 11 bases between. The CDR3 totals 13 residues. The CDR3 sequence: CASSQDSYSPLHF. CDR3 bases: TGTGCCAGCAGCCAAGACAGTTATTCACCCCTCCACTTT.

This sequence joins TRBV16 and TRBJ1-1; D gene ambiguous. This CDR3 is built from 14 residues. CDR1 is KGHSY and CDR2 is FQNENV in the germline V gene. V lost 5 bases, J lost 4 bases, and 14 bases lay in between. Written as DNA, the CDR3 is TGTGCCAGCAGCGAAGTCATCGGAGTCACTGAAGCTTTCTTT. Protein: CASSEVIGVTEAFF.

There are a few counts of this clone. Here the CDR3 reads CASSLRQGFGEAFF. In nucleotides, the CDR3 is TGCGCCAGCAGCTTAAGACAGGGGTTCGGTGAAGCTTTCTTT. This chain joins TRBV5-1 and TRBJ1-1; 8 bases are shared with TRBD1. The ends lost 2 bases at V and 7 bases at J; junction bases unmatched: 7. The CDR3 has 14 amino acids. Germline V gives CDR1 SGHRS, CDR2 YFSETQ.

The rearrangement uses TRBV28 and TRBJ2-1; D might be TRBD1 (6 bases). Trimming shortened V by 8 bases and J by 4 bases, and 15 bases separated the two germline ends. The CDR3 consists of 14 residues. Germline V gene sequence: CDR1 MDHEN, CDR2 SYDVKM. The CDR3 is CASASGTHYNEQFF. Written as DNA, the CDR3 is TGTGCCAGCGCTTCCGGGACACATTACAATGAGCAGTTCTTC.

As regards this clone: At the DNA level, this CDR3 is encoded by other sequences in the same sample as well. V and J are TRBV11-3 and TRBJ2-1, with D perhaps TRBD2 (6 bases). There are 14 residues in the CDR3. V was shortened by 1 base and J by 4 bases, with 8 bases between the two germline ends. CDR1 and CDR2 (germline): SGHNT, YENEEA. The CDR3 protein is CASSLAGAYNEQFF. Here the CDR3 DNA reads TGTGCCAGCAGCTTAGCGGGAGCGTACAATGAGCAGTTCTTC.

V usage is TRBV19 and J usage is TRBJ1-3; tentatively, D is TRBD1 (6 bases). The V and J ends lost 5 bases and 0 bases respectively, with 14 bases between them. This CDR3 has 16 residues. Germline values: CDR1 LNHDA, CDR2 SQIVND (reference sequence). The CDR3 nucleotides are TGTGCCAGTAGTCACCGGACAGACTACTCTGGAAACACCATATATTTT. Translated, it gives CASSHRTDYSGNTIYF.

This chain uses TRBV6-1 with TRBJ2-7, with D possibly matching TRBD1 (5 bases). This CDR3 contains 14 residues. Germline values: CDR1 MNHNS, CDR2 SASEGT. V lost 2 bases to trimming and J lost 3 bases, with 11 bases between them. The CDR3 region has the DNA TGTGCCAGCAGTGAAACGCAGGGTGGCTACGAGCAGTACTTC. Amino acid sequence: CASSETQGGYEQYF.

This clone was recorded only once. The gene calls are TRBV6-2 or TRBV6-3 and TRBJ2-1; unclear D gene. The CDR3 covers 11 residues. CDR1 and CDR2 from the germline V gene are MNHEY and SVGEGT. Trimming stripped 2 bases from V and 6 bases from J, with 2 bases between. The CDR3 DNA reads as TGTGCCAGCAGTTACCGCAATGAGCAGTTCTTC. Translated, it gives CASSYRNEQFF.

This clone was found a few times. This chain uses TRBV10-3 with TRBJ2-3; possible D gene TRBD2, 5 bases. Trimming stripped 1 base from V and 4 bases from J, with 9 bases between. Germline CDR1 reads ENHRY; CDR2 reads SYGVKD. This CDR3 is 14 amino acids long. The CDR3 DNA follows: TGTGCCATCAGTGAGTTGGGGAGTGCAGATACGCAGTATTTT. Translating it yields CAISELGSADTQYF.

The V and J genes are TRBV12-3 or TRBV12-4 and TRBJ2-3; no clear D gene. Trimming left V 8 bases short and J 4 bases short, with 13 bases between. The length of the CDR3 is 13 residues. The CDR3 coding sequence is TGTGCCAGCTGTCCCACCGACTCAGATACGCAGTATTTT. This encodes CASCPTDSDTQYF.

CDR3 region: CASSPQPGYFRNSPLHF. Written as DNA, the CDR3 is TGTGCCAGCAGCCCTCAGCCGGGGTACTTTCGTAATTCACCCCTCCACTTT. The V call is TRBV3-1 (or the pseudogene TRBV3-2), the J call TRBJ1-6; D unresolved. The germline V and J ends were trimmed by 4 bases and 6 bases, with 19 bases remaining between them. The germline V gene encodes CDR1 LGHDT and CDR2 YNNKEL (reference sequence). This CDR3 spans 17 amino acids.

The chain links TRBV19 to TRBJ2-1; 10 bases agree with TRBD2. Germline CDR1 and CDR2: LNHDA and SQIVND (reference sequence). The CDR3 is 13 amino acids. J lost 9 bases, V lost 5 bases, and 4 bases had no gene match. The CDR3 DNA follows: TGTGCCAGTAGTGGGCTAGCGGGAGTTGAGCAGTTCTTC. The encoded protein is CASSGLAGVEQFF.

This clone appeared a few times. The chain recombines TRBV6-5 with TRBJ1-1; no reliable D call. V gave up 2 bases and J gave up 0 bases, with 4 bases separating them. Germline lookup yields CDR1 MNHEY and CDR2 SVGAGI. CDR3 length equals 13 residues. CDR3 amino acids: CASSYGMNTEAFF. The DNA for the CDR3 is TGTGCCAGCAGTTACGGCATGAACACTGAAGCTTTCTTT.

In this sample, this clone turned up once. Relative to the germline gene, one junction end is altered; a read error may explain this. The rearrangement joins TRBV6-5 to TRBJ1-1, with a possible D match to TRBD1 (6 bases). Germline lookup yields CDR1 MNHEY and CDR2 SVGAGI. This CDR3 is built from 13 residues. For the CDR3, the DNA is TGTGCCAGCAGCTACTTCGGACAGACTGAAGCTTTCTTT. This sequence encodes CASSYFGQTEAFF.

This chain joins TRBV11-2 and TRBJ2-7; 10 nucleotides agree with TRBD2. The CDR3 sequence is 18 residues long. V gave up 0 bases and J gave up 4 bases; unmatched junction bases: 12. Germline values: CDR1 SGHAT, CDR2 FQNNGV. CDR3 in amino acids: CASSLDGTSGIPPYEQYF. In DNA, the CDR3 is TGTGCCAGCAGCTTAGATGGTACTAGCGGGATACCCCCTTACGAGCAGTACTTC.

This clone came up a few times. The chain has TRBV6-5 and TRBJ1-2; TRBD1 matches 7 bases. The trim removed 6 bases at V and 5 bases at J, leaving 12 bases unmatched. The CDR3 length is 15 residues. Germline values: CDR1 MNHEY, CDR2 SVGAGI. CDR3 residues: CASRGDSGPPYGYTF. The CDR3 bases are TGTGCCAGCAGAGGGGACAGTGGGCCACCATATGGCTACACCTTC.

The CDR3 region is CASRRGAGILQRNSPLHF. Here the CDR3 DNA reads TGTGCCAGCAGGCGCGGGGCCGGGATTCTCCAACGTAATTCACCCCTCCACTTT. The rearrangement joins TRBV5-8 to TRBJ1-6; D may be TRBD1 (5 bases). V lost 5 bases to trimming and J lost 6 bases, with 24 bases between them. The CDR3 spans 18 residues. Germline V gene sequence: CDR1 SGHTS, CDR2 YDEGEE.

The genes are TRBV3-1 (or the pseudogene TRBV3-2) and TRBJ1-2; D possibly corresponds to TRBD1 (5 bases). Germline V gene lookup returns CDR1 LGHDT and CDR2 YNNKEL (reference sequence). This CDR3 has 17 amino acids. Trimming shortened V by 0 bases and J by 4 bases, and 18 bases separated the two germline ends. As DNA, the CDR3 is TGTGCCAGCAGCCAAGACTCCAGGGTCGCCTGGGGCTATGGCTACACCTTC. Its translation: CASSQDSRVAWGYGYTF.

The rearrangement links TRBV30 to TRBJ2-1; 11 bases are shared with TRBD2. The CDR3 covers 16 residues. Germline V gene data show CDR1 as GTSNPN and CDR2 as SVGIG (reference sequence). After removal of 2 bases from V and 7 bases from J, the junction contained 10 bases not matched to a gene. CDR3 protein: CAWSNSLAGVGNEQFF. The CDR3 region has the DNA TGTGCCTGGAGTAACTCACTAGCGGGAGTGGGTAATGAGCAGTTCTTC.

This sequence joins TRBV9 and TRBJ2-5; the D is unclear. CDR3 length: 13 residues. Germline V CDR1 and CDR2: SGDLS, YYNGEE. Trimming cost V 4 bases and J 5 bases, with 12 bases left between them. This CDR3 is CASSPTPGETQYF. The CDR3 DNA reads TGTGCCAGCAGCCCAACCCCCGGGGAGACCCAGTACTTC.

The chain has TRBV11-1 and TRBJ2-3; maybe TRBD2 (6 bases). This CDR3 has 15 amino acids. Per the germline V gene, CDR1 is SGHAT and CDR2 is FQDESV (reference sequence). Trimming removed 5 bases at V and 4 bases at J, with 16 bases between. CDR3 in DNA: TGTGCCAGCAGCCGACGACTAGTGTTGGCAGATACGCAGTATTTT. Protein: CASSRRLVLADTQYF.

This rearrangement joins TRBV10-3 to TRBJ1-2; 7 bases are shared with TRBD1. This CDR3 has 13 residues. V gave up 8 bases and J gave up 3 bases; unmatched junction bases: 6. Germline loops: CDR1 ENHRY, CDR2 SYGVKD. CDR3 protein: CAIEEGADYGYTF. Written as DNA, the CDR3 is TGTGCCATCGAGGAGGGGGCGGACTATGGCTACACCTTC.

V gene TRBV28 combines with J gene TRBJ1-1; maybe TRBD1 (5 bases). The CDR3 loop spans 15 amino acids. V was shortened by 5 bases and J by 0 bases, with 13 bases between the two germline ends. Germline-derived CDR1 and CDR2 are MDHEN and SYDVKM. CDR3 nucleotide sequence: TGTGCCAGCAGTGCAGGGTCTCTCATGAACACTGAAGCTTTCTTT. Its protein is CASSAGSLMNTEAFF.

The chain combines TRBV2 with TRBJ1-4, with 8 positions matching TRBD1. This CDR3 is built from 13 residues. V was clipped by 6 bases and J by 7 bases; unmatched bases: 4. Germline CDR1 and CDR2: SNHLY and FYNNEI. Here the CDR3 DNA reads TGTGCCAGCAGCGTTGACAGGGGTGAAAAACTGTTTTTT. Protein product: CASSVDRGEKLFF.